Presented here are 3 T cell receptor beta chains from one specimen sequenced in a study of cytotoxic CD8 clonotypes in ibrutinib-treated CLL. TCRdb's table, derived via immunoSEQ multiplex PCR, lists solely in-frame clones and lacks some. The repertoire consists of 150,000 or so clones, with 80% occurring once and the leading ten covering approximately 7.6%. This specimen consisted of PBMCs, obtained after 36 months of ibrutinib treatment. All receptors derive from a human donor with chronic lymphocytic leukemia.

The chain links TRBV19 to TRBJ2-2, with TRBD2 matching 8 bases. CDR3 length: 20 amino acids. Germline assignment: CDR1 LNHDA and CDR2 SQIVND (reference sequence). V lost 5 bases to trimming and J lost 0 bases; unmatched junction nucleotides: 17. The CDR3 region is CASSRGGGTPGRSNTGELFF. CDR3 DNA: TGTGCCAGTAGTCGCGGCGGGGGGACACCCGGTAGGTCGAACACCGGGGAGCTGTTTTTT. The full variable domain, in which reference TRBV19 and TRBJ2-2 provide the parts outside the CDR3, is DGGITQSPKYLFRKEGQNVTLSCEQNLNHDAMYWYRQDPGQGLRLIYYSQIVNDFQKGDIAEGYSVSREKKESFPLTVTSAQKNPTAFYLCASSRGGGTPGRSNTGELFFGEGSRLTVL.

The V gene is TRBV5-6, the J gene TRBJ1-2; D unclear. V was clipped by 3 bases and J by 3 bases, with 6 bases between them. This CDR3 is 12 amino acids long. Germline CDR1 SGHDT, CDR2 YYEEEE. This CDR3 reads CASSSGDYGYTF. CDR3 DNA: TGTGCCAGCAGCTCAGGTGACTATGGCTACACCTTC.

The chain uses TRBV7-6 and TRBJ1-5, with D uncertain. Germline CDR1 and CDR2: SGHVS and FNYEAQ. The CDR3 contains 15 residues. Trimming shortened V by 0 bases and J by 5 bases, and 11 bases separated the two germline ends. The CDR3 DNA sequence: TGTGCCAGCAGCTTAGCAGAGGGCATGGATCAGCCCCAGCATTTT. Amino acids: CASSLAEGMDQPQHF.